The rows below give T cell receptor beta chains drawn from one sample of a study of massively parallel sequencing of T cell beta chains. Each CDR3 protein gets one entry after TCRdb re-called the 5' RACE reads with MiXCR. The sample has over 3,500 distinct CDR3 sequences; roughly 37% are singletons. The sequencing input was commercial RNA from peripheral blood pooled from many donors. These receptors came from a pool of human donors in good health; the sample was commercial RNA pooled from many donors. The CDR3 runs from the conserved cysteine through the conserved F or W. A D gene is named only where the DNA matches it firmly. The size entry is marked missing in some rows and otherwise reads once, few, many or a size class.

j_call	v_call	d_call	clone_size	cdr3_aa	cdr3_nt
TRBJ1-3	TRBV13	-	-	CASSDMTNTIYF	TGTGCCAGCAGCGACATGACGAACACCATATATTTT
TRBJ1-5	TRBV19	-	-	CASRRGEQPQHF	TGTGCCAGTAGACGGGGAGAGCAGCCCCAGCATTTT
TRBJ2-3	TRBV7-2	-	-	CASSWGLDTQYF	TGTGCCAGCAGTTGGGGTTTGGATACGCAGTATTTT
TRBJ2-1	TRBV5-4	-	-	CASSLATAAYNEQFF	TGTGCCAGCAGCTTGGCGACAGCCGCCTACAATGAGCAGTTCTTC
TRBJ1-5	TRBV20-1	TRBD1	-	CSATGGCQPQHF	TGCAGTGCCACAGGGGGCTGTCAGCCCCAGCATTTT
TRBJ1-5	TRBV4-2	-	-	CASSLGVNQPQHF	TGTGCCAGCAGCCTCGGAGTCAATCAGCCCCAGCATTTT
TRBJ2-1	TRBV24-1	TRBD1	-	CATSDPGTGGHNEQFF	TGTGCCACCAGTGACCCCGGGACAGGGGGGCACAATGAGCAGTTCTTC
TRBJ2-7	TRBV19	TRBD1	once	CASSSTGASIYEQYF	TGTGCCAGTAGCTCGACAGGGGCCAGCATCTACGAGCAGTACTTC
TRBJ2-1	TRBV4-2	-	few	CASSLLLRYNEQFF	TGTGCCAGCAGCCTCCTATTAAGATACAATGAGCAGTTCTTC
TRBJ1-1	TRBV20-1	-	-	CSARDYEAFF	TGCAGTGCTAGAGACTACGAAGCTTTCTTT
TRBJ1-2	TRBV20-1	-	few	CSARKGRDGYTF	TGCAGTGCTAGAAAGGGACGGGATGGCTACACCTTC
TRBJ2-1	TRBV7-6	-	-	CASSLGTYNEQFF	TGTGCCAGCAGCTTAGGCACATACAATGAGCAGTTCTTC
TRBJ2-5	TRBV14	-	-	CASSQDNSQETQYF	TGTGCCAGCAGCCAAGACAACTCCCAAGAGACCCAGTACTTC
TRBJ1-1	TRBV7-1	-	medium-sized	CASSSQGKVEAFF	TGTGCCAGCAGCTCACAGGGGAAGGTTGAAGCTTTCTTT
TRBJ2-7	TRBV20-1	TRBD1	few	CSAGTGEVEQYF	TGCAGTGCGGGGACAGGGGAGGTCGAGCAGTACTTC
TRBJ2-5	TRBV4-1	TRBD2	-	CASSHLAGSQETQYF	TGCGCCAGCAGCCACCTAGCGGGATCCCAAGAGACCCAGTACTTC
TRBJ1-1	TRBV20-1	-	few	CSARVGVWTEAFF	TGCAGTGCTAGAGTTGGGGTGTGGACTGAAGCTTTCTTT
TRBJ2-1	TRBV7-3	TRBD1	-	CASSLRQGGRNEQFF	TGTGCCAGCAGCTTAAGACAGGGGGGAAGGAATGAGCAGTTCTTC
TRBJ1-4	TRBV4-1	-	few	CASSQEDIGKLFF	TGCGCCAGCAGCCAAGAAGACATAGGGAAACTGTTTTTT
TRBJ1-3	TRBV20-1	-	few	CSARGPGNTIYF	TGCAGTGCTAGGGGCCCTGGAAACACCATATATTTT
TRBJ2-1	TRBV20-1	-	once	CSAYNEQFF	TGCAGTGCATACAATGAGCAGTTCTTC
TRBJ2-7	TRBV5-1	TRBD2	-	CASNWRGAGEQYF	TGCGCCAGCAATTGGCGGGGGGCTGGCGAGCAGTACTTC
TRBJ1-5	TRBV4-2	-	-	CASSRDIENQPQHF	TGTGCCAGCAGCCGGGACATAGAAAATCAGCCCCAGCATTTT
TRBJ1-5	TRBV20-1	-	-	CSARRGWTLNQPQHF	TGCAGTGCTAGGCGAGGGTGGACCCTCAATCAGCCCCAGCATTTT
TRBJ2-1	TRBV20-1	TRBD2	-	CSAEGRGYNEQFF	TGCAGTGCAGAGGGGCGGGGGTACAATGAGCAGTTCTTC
TRBJ1-5	TRBV7-6	-	few	CASSASGSQPQHF	TGTGCCAGCAGCGCGAGCGGGAGTCAGCCCCAGCATTTT
TRBJ1-2	TRBV30	-	few	CAWSVHPNNYGYTF	TGTGCCTGGAGTGTCCATCCGAATAACTATGGCTACACCTTC
TRBJ2-7	TRBV3-1	-	-	CASSQDPGSYEQYF	TGTGCCAGCAGCCAAGATCCGGGCAGCTACGAGCAGTACTTC
TRBJ2-7	TRBV9	-	-	CASSVDSVGEQYF	TGTGCCAGCAGCGTAGACAGTGTAGGGGAGCAGTACTTC
TRBJ1-2	TRBV5-4	-	large	CASSLGLDYGYTF	TGTGCCAGCAGCTTGGGATTGGACTATGGCTACACCTTC
TRBJ2-7	TRBV2	-	-	CASSAPLDSPEQYF	TGTGCCAGCAGTGCCCCCCTAGACAGTCCCGAGCAGTACTTC
TRBJ1-2	TRBV12-3/TRBV12-4	-	few	CASSLDSYGYTF	TGTGCCAGCAGTCTGGACAGCTATGGCTACACCTTC
TRBJ2-1	TRBV29-1	TRBD2	few	CSVEGTSGTYNEQFF	TGCAGCGTTGAAGGGACTAGCGGGACCTACAATGAGCAGTTCTTC
TRBJ1-1	TRBV20-1	-	few	CSAGVNTEAFF	TGCAGTGCTGGAGTGAACACTGAAGCTTTCTTT
TRBJ2-7	TRBV28	TRBD2	-	CASRLAGREQYF	TGTGCCAGCAGGCTAGCGGGTCGGGAGCAGTACTTC
TRBJ1-1	TRBV6-4	-	-	CASSPYTELNTEAFF	TGTGCCAGCAGTCCCTACACAGAGTTGAACACTGAAGCTTTCTTT
TRBJ2-1	TRBV10-3	TRBD1	-	CAISETRTGWDEQFF	TGTGCCATCAGTGAGACCCGGACAGGGTGGGATGAGCAGTTCTTC
TRBJ2-1	TRBV20-1	TRBD2	few	CSGTSGNNEQFF	TGCAGTGGGACTAGCGGAAACAATGAGCAGTTCTTC
TRBJ1-5	TRBV20-1	TRBD1	-	CSANRGNQPQHF	TGCAGTGCTAACAGGGGGAATCAGCCCCAGCATTTT
TRBJ2-2	TRBV7-3	-	few	CASSLKGSTGELFF	TGTGCCAGCAGCTTAAAAGGAAGCACCGGGGAGCTGTTTTTT
TRBJ2-6	TRBV5-1	-	-	CASSFDTGANVLTF	TGCGCCAGCAGCTTTGATACTGGGGCCAACGTCCTGACTTTC
TRBJ1-4	TRBV5-1	-	-	CASSSATNEKLFF	TGCGCCAGCAGCTCCGCAACTAATGAAAAACTGTTTTTT
TRBJ2-1	TRBV10-2	-	-	CASAPDSYNEQFF	TGCGCCAGCGCTCCAGATTCCTACAATGAGCAGTTCTTC
TRBJ2-5	TRBV20-1	-	few	CSAREKGREAQYF	TGCAGTGCTAGAGAAAAGGGAAGAGAGGCCCAGTACTTC
TRBJ2-7	TRBV28	-	-	CASHHGQYYF	TGTGCCAGCCATCATGGACAATATTACTTC
TRBJ1-6	TRBV4-2	-	-	CASSPRQTNNSPLHF	TGTGCCAGCAGCCCCCGACAGACCAATAATTCACCCCTCCACTTT
TRBJ2-1	TRBV6-2/TRBV6-3	-	few	CASSYSVPEQFF	TGTGCCAGCAGTTACTCGGTCCCTGAGCAGTTCTTC
TRBJ1-3	TRBV7-1	-	-	CASSSLRGSGNTIYF	TGTGCCAGCAGCTCACTACGGGGATCCGGAAACACCATATATTTT
TRBJ2-1	TRBV20-1	TRBD2	-	CSARDVLAGASNEQFF	TGCAGTGCTAGAGATGTACTAGCGGGAGCTAGCAATGAGCAGTTCTTC
TRBJ2-1	TRBV7-3	-	-	CASSLNPGTVYNEQFF	TGTGCCAGCAGCTTAAATCCAGGGACTGTTTACAATGAGCAGTTCTTC
TRBJ2-1	TRBV4-1	-	few	CASSSLDNEQFF	TGCGCCAGCAGCTCGCTCGACAATGAGCAGTTCTTC